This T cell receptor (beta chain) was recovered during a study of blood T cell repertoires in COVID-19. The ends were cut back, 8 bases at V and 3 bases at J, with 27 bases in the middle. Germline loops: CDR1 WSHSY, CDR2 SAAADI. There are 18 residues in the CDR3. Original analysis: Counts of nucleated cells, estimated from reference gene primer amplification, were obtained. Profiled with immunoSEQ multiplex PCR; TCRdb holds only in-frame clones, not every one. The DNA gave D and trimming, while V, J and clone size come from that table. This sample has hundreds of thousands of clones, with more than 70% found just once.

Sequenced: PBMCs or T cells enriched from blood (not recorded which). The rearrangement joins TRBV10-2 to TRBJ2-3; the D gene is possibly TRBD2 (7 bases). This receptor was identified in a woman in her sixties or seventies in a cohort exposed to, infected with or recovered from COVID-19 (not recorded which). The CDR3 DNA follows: TGCGCCAGCCGAAGGGCGGGGGCCCCCAATTCTAGGACAGATACGCAGTATTTT. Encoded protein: CASRRAGAPNSRTDTQYF.